The next 16 T cell receptor beta chains were all read from a single sample in a study of T cells in localized non-small cell lung cancer (dated by TCRdb to 2020 to 2022). Libraries were made using the immunoSEQ multiplex PCR assay. This immuneACCESS table, as held by TCRdb, lists in-frame sequences with V and J called but not all clones. Of the missing ones, under half trace to an unresolved V gene in checked studies; the others have no known cause. In all, the sample holds around 83,000 clones, and about 91% of those were seen once. The ten largest clones capture around 14% of the sample. The sample consisted of peripheral blood, taken before any cancer treatment. The receptors originated from a man between 40 and 70 years old with stage I squamous cell lung carcinoma.

The chain joins TRBV18 to TRBJ1-5; 8 bases are a match to TRBD1. The CDR3 is made up of 14 amino acids. The trim removed 3 bases at V and 4 bases at J, leaving 2 bases unmatched. The germline V gene has CDR1 KGHSH and CDR2 LQKENI. The DNA of the CDR3 is TGTGCCAGCTCACCGACAGGGGCGAATCAGCCCCAGCATTTT. Amino acid sequence: CASSPTGANQPQHF.

The CDR3 sequence is CASSSFYSDYTDTQYF. The CDR3 region has the DNA TGTGCCAGCAGCTCCTTCTATTCGGACTACACAGATACGCAGTATTTT. The V gene is TRBV7-8, the J gene TRBJ2-3, with D perhaps TRBD2 (6 bases). Germline V gene lookup returns CDR1 SGHVS and CDR2 FQNEAQ. V was pared by 4 bases and J by 2 bases, with 16 bases between. The CDR3 loop spans 16 amino acids.

The rearrangement links TRBV7-2 to TRBJ2-7; D uncertain. Between the trimmed V and J ends, which lost 4 bases and 4 bases, there was a span of 11 bases. Germline V CDR1 and CDR2: SGHTA, FQGNSA. CDR3 size: 13 residues. Here the CDR3 reads CASSSRSLYEQYF. In DNA, the CDR3 is TGTGCCAGCAGCTCACGTTCCTTATACGAGCAGTACTTC.

CDR3 residues: CASSLDPDLNTEAFF. CDR3 in DNA: TGCGCCAGCAGCTTGGATCCAGACCTGAACACTGAAGCTTTCTTT. The rearrangement links TRBV5-1 to TRBJ1-1; D remains ambiguous. V gave up 0 bases and J gave up 0 bases, with 9 bases separating them. Germline V gene lookup returns CDR1 SGHRS and CDR2 YFSETQ. This CDR3 is 15 amino acids long.

The chain couples TRBV5-1 to TRBJ2-5; 9 nucleotides align to TRBD1. TRBJ2-7 explains the end of the DNA better; the J call may be wrong. CDR1 SGHRS and CDR2 YFSETQ come from the germline V gene. CDR3 length equals 15 residues. The CDR3 DNA reads TGCGCCAGCAGCTTACAACCGGGACAGGGTAACGAGCAGTACTTC. Translated, it gives CASSLQPGQGNEQYF.

This clone was seen more than once but under ten times. The genes are TRBV9 and TRBJ1-1, with D possibly matching TRBD1 (6 bases). V was trimmed by 3 bases and J by 7 bases, leaving 16 bases between them. The germline gives CDR1 SGDLS, CDR2 YYNGEE. The CDR3 runs 14 residues. The CDR3 protein is CASSARPGVGEAFF. The CDR3 nucleotides read TGTGCCAGCAGCGCCCGCCCAGGGGTTGGTGAAGCTTTCTTT.

The CDR3 is CASSGGTERSTLHF. CDR3 DNA sequence: TGTGCCAGCAGTGGAGGGACAGAACGCAGCACCCTCCACTTT. The chain employs TRBV6-5 and TRBJ1-6; 7 bases agree with TRBD1. Trimming at V came to 5 bases and at J to 14 bases, leaving 12 bases not matched to a gene. The CDR3 has 14 amino acids. Germline V gives CDR1 MNHEY, CDR2 SVGAGI.

This clone was found once. In the same sample, other DNA sequences code for this CDR3. The chain joins TRBV15 to TRBJ2-5; 7 bases are a match to TRBD1. Trimming removed 5 bases from V and 5 bases from J; junction bases left unmatched: 8. CDR1 and CDR2 (germline): LNHNV, YYDKDF (reference sequence). This CDR3 is 14 amino acids long. The CDR3 protein is CATSGRGGSETQYF. The CDR3 DNA sequence: TGTGCCACCAGCGGGAGAGGGGGCTCGGAGACCCAGTACTTC.

The CDR3 nucleotides read TGTGCCAGCAGTGGTGGACTAAGCAATCAGCCCCAGCATTTT. Encoded protein: CASSGGLSNQPQHF. The V call is TRBV6-1, the J call TRBJ1-5; D gene unclear. The CDR3 totals 14 residues. Trimming shortened V by 4 bases and J by 1 base, and 8 bases separated the two germline ends. In germline, CDR1 is MNHNS, CDR2 SASEGT.

The gene calls are TRBV10-1 and TRBJ2-3; D unresolved. Germline CDR1 reads WNHNN; CDR2 reads SYGVQD (reference sequence). The CDR3 loop spans 14 amino acids. Between the trimmed V and J ends, which lost 3 bases and 2 bases, there was a span of 9 bases. The CDR3 coding sequence is TGCGCCAGCAGTGAACACCCTCTCACAGATACGCAGTATTTT. It codes for CASSEHPLTDTQYF.

CDR3 residues: CASSFPGTGGEQFF. DNA for the CDR3: TGCGCCAGCAGCTTCCCCGGGACAGGGGGCGAGCAGTTCTTC. The chain is built from TRBV5-1 and TRBJ2-1, with 12 nucleotides matching TRBD1. V trimming: 2 bases; J trimming: 10 bases; junction bases outside the gene matches: 4. CDR1 is SGHRS and CDR2 is YFSETQ in the germline V gene. This CDR3 has 14 residues.

The chain employs TRBV5-1 and TRBJ2-5; D remains unclear. Germline values: CDR1 SGHRS, CDR2 YFSETQ. Trimming removed 0 bases at V and 5 bases at J, with 8 bases between. The CDR3 sequence is 13 residues long. The CDR3 DNA sequence: TGCGCCAGCAGCTTGGCCCAGGAGGAGACCCAGTACTTC. Amino acid sequence: CASSLAQEETQYF.

The chain is built from TRBV7-6 and TRBJ1-5; D unresolved. The CDR3 extends over 14 amino acids. Germline V gene data show CDR1 as SGHVS and CDR2 as FNYEAQ. Trimming removed 2 bases from V and 3 bases from J, with 8 bases in between. This chain's CDR3 is CASSLNPINQPQHF. The CDR3 bases are TGTGCCAGCAGCTTAAACCCTATCAATCAGCCCCAGCATTTT.

This clone was counted a few times. The chain couples TRBV6-1 to TRBJ2-7; D not certain. This CDR3 is 12 amino acids long. The germline V and J ends were trimmed by 5 bases and 3 bases, with 8 bases remaining between them. CDR1 is MNHNS and CDR2 is SASEGT in the germline V gene. The CDR3 region is CASSWAGYEQYF. In DNA form, the CDR3 reads TGTGCCAGCAGTTGGGCAGGCTACGAGCAGTACTTC.

V usage is TRBV4-3 and J usage is TRBJ2-3; no reliable D call. The V gene lost 0 bases and the J gene lost 3 bases, with 7 bases spanning the gap. The CDR3 is made up of 14 amino acids. Germline values: CDR1 LGHNA, CDR2 YSLEER. CDR3 sequence (DNA): TGCGCCAGCAGCCAAGAACTGGGGACAGATACGCAGTATTTT. As protein: CASSQELGTDTQYF.

The chain is built from TRBV4-3 and TRBJ2-7; perhaps D is TRBD1 or TRBD2 (5 bases each). V was shortened by 1 base and J by 1 base, with 17 bases between the two germline ends. The CDR3 extends over 17 amino acids. CDR1 is LGHNA and CDR2 is YSLEER in the germline V gene. CDR3 nucleotides: TGCGCCAGCAGCCAAGTCGACAGTAAAGGAGGTTCCTACGAGCAGTACTTC. This gives the protein CASSQVDSKGGSYEQYF.